The 13 T cell receptor beta chains below all came from one sample that was sequenced in a study of brain metastases from non-small cell lung cancer. Sequencing used immunoSEQ multiplex PCR; TCRdb keeps in-frame clones, though not all of them. The table shows more than 2,500 clones, with over 70% occurring only once. The specimen sequenced was primary lung tumor tissue. The receptors were sampled from a donor older than 35 with non-small cell lung cancer.

V gene TRBV5-1 combines with J gene TRBJ2-7, with TRBD1 matching over 9 bases. V was clipped by 3 bases and J by 2 bases; unmatched bases: 6. The germline V gene encodes CDR1 SGHRS and CDR2 YFSETQ. The CDR3 runs 15 residues. CDR3 sequence (DNA): TGCGCCAGCAGCTCCCGGGACAGGGCAGCCTACGAGCAGTACTTC. Protein sequence: CASSSRDRAAYEQYF.

The rearrangement joins TRBV27 to TRBJ1-1, with D possibly matching TRBD1 (5 bases). The ends were cut back, 3 bases at V and 1 base at J, with 9 bases in the middle. The length of the CDR3 is 14 residues. Germline CDR1 MNHEY, CDR2 SMNVEV (reference sequence). The CDR3 reads CASSFQGSNTEAFF. In DNA, the CDR3 is TGTGCCAGCAGTTTTCAGGGCTCGAACACTGAAGCTTTCTTT.

J is TRBJ1-2 and V is TRBV10-2; D gene unclear. The V and J ends lost 3 bases and 0 bases respectively, with 5 bases between them. CDR1 and CDR2 from the germline V gene are WSHSY and SAAADI. The CDR3 spans 13 residues. CDR3 amino acids: CASSERTNYGYTF. The CDR3 DNA sequence: TGCGCCAGCAGTGAACGTACTAACTATGGCTACACCTTC.

This chain links TRBV27 with TRBJ1-2; D possibly corresponds to TRBD1 (6 bases). This CDR3 region has 15 residues. Trimming shortened V by 3 bases and J by 8 bases, and 19 bases separated the two germline ends. Germline lookup yields CDR1 MNHEY and CDR2 SMNVEV (reference sequence). The CDR3 loop is CASSFGGGQGTGYTF. In DNA, the CDR3 is TGTGCCAGCAGTTTCGGTGGGGGGCAGGGGACCGGCTACACCTTC.

As regards this clone: The germline gene is not matched at one end of the junction; a read error may be the cause. The sample holds other DNA sequences that translate to the same CDR3. CDR3 bases: TGTGCCAGCAGAGACCATGGACCCCCTAATTATGGCTACACCTTC. As protein: CASRDHGPPNYGYTF. The chain is built from TRBV6-5 and TRBJ1-2; D remains ambiguous. CDR3 length: 15 amino acids. CDR1 MNHEY and CDR2 SVGAGI come from the germline V gene.

The chain has TRBV5-4 and TRBJ2-7, with D perhaps assigned TRBD1 or TRBD2 (5 bases each). This CDR3 comprises 13 residues. Germline V CDR1 and CDR2: SGHNT, YYREEE (reference sequence). The V end was cut by 4 bases, the J end by 7 bases, with 15 bases between. CDR3 DNA: TGTGCCAGCAGCGCCGGGACCGGGGTGGAGCAGTACTTC. Translation gives CASSAGTGVEQYF.

Remarks on this clone: Within the sample, other DNA sequences also encode this same CDR3. V gene TRBV7-2 combines with J gene TRBJ2-1; 9 bases map to TRBD2. The CDR3 covers 17 residues. CDR1 and CDR2 (germline): SGHTA, FQGNSA. V lost 2 bases, J lost 6 bases, and 11 bases stayed unmatched. In DNA form, the CDR3 reads TGTGCCAGCAGCTTAAAGGCTCGGACTAGCGCTCCCAATGAGCAGTTCTTC. The encoded protein is CASSLKARTSAPNEQFF.

This chain connects TRBV29-1 to TRBJ2-7; 8 bases line up with TRBD1. From germline, CDR1 is SQVTM and CDR2 ANQGSEA. After removal of 2 bases from V and 3 bases from J, the junction contained 3 bases not matched to a gene. This CDR3 contains 13 residues. The CDR3 region is CSVETGGLYEQYF. The CDR3 nucleotides read TGCAGCGTTGAAACAGGGGGTCTCTACGAGCAGTACTTC.

This clone occurred a few times. The chain has TRBV6-5 and TRBJ1-1; D is unresolved. The V end lost 0 bases, the J end lost 4 bases, and 12 bases lay between the germline ends. There are 15 residues in the CDR3. CDR1 is MNHEY, CDR2 SVGAGI, per germline. The CDR3 is CASSYSRQEGTEAFF. The CDR3 DNA reads TGTGCCAGCAGTTACTCGAGGCAGGAGGGCACTGAAGCTTTCTTT.

A note on this clone: Germline and junction disagree at one end, which may indicate a read error. This chain links TRBV6-5 with TRBJ2-1; D is perhaps TRBD1 (6 bases). Germline V lookup: CDR1 MNHEY, CDR2 SVGAGI. The CDR3 extends over 13 amino acids. The CDR3 reads CANSYRVVDEQFF. CDR3 DNA: TGTGCCAACAGTTACAGGGTGGTGGATGAGCAGTTCTTC.

The chain joins TRBV6-4 to TRBJ1-1; possible D gene TRBD1, 5 bases. V dropped 4 bases and J dropped 0 bases, with 6 bases sitting between them. This CDR3 is built from 13 residues. CDR1 is MRHNA, CDR2 SNTAGT, per germline. CDR3 sequence (DNA): TGTGCCAGCAGTGTAGGGGTGAACACTGAAGCTTTCTTT. Its translation: CASSVGVNTEAFF.

To note about this clone: This may be a read error, as it is one base from a much larger clone. In DNA, the CDR3 is TGTACCAGCAGTCGTGGGACAGGGGTCGAGCAGTACTTC. This encodes CTSSRGTGVEQYF. This chain connects TRBV9 to TRBJ2-7; TRBD1 matches 10 bases. This CDR3 is built from 13 residues. From germline, CDR1 is SGDLS and CDR2 YYNGEE.

The V call is TRBV11-2, the J call TRBJ1-2; possible D gene TRBD1, 5 bases. CDR3 length equals 15 residues. Trimming stripped 0 bases from V and 4 bases from J, with 12 bases between. From germline, CDR1 is SGHAT and CDR2 FQNNGV. The DNA for the CDR3 is TGTGCCAGCAGCTTAGACTGGGGGAGTAGCTATGGCTACACCTTC. Amino acid sequence: CASSLDWGSSYGYTF.